This section outlines one T cell receptor beta chain sequence together with its context. What it recognizes is unknown. The data derive from a study of T cells in localized non-small cell lung cancer. CDR1 and CDR2 (germline): MNHGY, SAAAGT. V dropped 6 bases and J dropped 0 bases, with 15 bases sitting between them. The CDR3 runs 16 residues. General study findings and limits: Adjacent lung was found to contain a median about 62 of the top 100 tumor clones. Uninvolved neighboring lung showed the greatest T cell clonality, exceeding tumor. Blood T cell density predicted longer survival; adjacent-lung clonality, shorter.

Libraries were prepared by immunoSEQ multiplex PCR; TCRdb keeps only in-frame clonotypes and omits some of them. The sample contains fewer than 1,500 clones, 38% of which appear only once. J is TRBJ1-3 and V is TRBV6-8; D gene uncertain. Here the sequenced sample was lung tumor tissue, taken before any cancer treatment. The clonotype originates from a male donor older than 55 with stage III lung adenocarcinoma. CDR3 amino acids: CASRPDQAISGNTIYF. CDR3 coding DNA: TGTGCCAGCAGGCCAGATCAGGCGATCTCTGGAAACACCATATATTTT.